The source of this T cell receptor (beta chain) is a study of radiotherapy plus CTLA-4 blockade in lung cancer. Some clones are missing from TCRdb's copy, which holds only in-frame ones; the method was immunoSEQ multiplex PCR. Here the sample spans tens of thousands of clones, approximately 68% being singletons. CDR3 length: 14 amino acids. Germline-derived CDR1 and CDR2 are SGHTA and FQGNSA. V gave up 2 bases and J gave up 5 bases; unmatched junction bases: 2. The chain carries TRBV7-2 and TRBJ1-4; TRBD1 matches 7 bases. The TCR comes from a human donor with non-small cell lung cancer who had stable disease on radiotherapy plus ipilimumab. Sequenced here: peripheral blood, sampled from a patient treated with radiotherapy plus ipilimumab. DNA for the CDR3: TGTGCCAGCAGCTTACAGGGGGGAAATGAAAAACTGTTTTTT. Amino acid sequence: CASSLQGGNEKLFF.